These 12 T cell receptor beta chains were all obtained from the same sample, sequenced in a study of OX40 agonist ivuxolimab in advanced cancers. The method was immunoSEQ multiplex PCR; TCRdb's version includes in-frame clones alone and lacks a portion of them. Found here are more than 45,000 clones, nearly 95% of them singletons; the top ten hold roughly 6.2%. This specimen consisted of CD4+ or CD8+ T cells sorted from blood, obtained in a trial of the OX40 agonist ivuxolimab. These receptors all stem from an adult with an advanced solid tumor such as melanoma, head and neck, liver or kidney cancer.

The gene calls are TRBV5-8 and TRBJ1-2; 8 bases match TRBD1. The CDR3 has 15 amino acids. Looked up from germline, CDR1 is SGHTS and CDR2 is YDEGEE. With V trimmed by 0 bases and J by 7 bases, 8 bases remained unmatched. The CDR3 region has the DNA TGTGCCAGCAGCTTGGGCTTCCAGGGGGCGCTTGGCTACACCTTC. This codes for CASSLGFQGALGYTF.

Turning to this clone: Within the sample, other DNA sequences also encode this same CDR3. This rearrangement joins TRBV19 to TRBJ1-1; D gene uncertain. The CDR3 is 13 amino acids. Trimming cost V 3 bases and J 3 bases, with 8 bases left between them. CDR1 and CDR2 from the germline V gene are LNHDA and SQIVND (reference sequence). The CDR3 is CASSIGGYTEAFF. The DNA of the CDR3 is TGTGCCAGTAGTATCGGAGGGTACACTGAAGCTTTCTTT.

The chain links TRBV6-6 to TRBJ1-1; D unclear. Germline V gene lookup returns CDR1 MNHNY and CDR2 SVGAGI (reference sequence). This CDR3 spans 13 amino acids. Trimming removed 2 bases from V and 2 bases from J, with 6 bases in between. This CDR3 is CASSYGPNTEAFF. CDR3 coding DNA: TGTGCCAGCAGTTACGGGCCAAACACTGAAGCTTTCTTT.

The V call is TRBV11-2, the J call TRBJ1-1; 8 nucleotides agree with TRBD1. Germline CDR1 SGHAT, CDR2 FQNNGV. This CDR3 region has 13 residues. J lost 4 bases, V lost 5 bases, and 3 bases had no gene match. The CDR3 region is CASSQTGGTEAFF. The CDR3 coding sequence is TGTGCCAGCAGCCAAACAGGGGGCACTGAAGCTTTCTTT.

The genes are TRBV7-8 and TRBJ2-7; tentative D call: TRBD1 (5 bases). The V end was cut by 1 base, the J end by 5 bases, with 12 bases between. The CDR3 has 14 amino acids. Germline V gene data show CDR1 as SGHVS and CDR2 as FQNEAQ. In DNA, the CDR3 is TGTGCCAGCAGCTTAGTTCAGGGAATGGACGAGCAGTACTTC. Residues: CASSLVQGMDEQYF. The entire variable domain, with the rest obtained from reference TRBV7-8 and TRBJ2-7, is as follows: GAGVSQSPRYKVAKRGQDVALRCDPISGHVSLFWYQQALGQGPEFLTYFQNEAQLDKSGLPSDRFFAERPEGSVSTLKIQRTQQEDSAVYLCASSLVQGMDEQYFGPGTRLTVT.

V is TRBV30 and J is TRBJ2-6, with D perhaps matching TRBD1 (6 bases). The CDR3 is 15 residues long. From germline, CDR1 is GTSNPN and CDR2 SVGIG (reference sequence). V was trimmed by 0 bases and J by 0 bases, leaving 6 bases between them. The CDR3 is CAWSVDSSGANVLTF. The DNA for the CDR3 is TGTGCCTGGAGTGTGGACAGCTCTGGGGCCAACGTCCTGACTTTC.

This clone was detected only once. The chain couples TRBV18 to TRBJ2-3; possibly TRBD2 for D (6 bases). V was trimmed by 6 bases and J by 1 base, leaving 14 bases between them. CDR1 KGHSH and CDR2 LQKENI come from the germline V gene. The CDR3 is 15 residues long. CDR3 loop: CASSPREGGTDTQYF. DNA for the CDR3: TGTGCCAGCTCGCCGCGGGAAGGGGGCACAGATACGCAGTATTTT.

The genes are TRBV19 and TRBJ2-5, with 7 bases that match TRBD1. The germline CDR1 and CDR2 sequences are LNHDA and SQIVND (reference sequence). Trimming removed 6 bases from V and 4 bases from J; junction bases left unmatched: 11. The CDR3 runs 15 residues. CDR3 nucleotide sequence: TGTGCCAGTAGCCATAGGACAGGTAAGGGAGAGACCCAGTACTTC. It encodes CASSHRTGKGETQYF.

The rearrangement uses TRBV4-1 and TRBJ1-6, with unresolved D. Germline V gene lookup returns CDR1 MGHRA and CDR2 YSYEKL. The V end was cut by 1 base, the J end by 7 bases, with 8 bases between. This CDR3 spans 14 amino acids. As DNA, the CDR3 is TGCGCCAGCAGCCAAGGGAATCAAAATTCACCCCTCCACTTT. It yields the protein CASSQGNQNSPLHF.

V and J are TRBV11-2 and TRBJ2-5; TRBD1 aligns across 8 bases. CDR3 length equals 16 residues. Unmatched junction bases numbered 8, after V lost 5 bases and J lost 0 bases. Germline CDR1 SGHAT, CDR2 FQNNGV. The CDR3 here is CASSPHGQGYQETQYF. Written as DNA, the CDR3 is TGTGCCAGCAGCCCTCATGGACAGGGCTACCAAGAGACCCAGTACTTC.

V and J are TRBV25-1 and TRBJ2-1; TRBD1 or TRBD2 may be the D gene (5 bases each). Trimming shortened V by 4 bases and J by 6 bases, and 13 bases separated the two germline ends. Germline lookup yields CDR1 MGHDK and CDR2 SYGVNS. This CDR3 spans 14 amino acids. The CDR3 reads CASSAFWGINEQFF. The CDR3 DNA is TGTGCCAGCAGTGCTTTCTGGGGGATCAATGAGCAGTTCTTC.

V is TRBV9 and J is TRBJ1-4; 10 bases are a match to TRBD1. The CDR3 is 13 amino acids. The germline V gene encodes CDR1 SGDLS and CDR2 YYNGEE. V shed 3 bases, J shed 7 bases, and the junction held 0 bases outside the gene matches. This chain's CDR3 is CASSGDRGEKLFF. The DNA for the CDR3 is TGTGCCAGCAGCGGGGACAGGGGTGAAAAACTGTTTTTT.